Each of the 31 T cell receptor beta chains below was sequenced from the same sample in a study of cytomegalovirus exposure and HLA in healthy donors. The primer mix had 60 Vbeta and 13 Jbeta primers. Sequencing was performed with immunoSEQ multiplex PCR; in TCRdb, only in-frame clones are kept and a portion is missing. The repertoire has some 190,000 clones, 75% to 85% of them found once; the top ten carry 1.4%. The sample taken for sequencing was PBMCs. Receptors were obtained from a man between 18 and 29 years old in good health and CMV-seronegative.

The rearrangement joins TRBV29-1 to TRBJ1-4, with D possibly TRBD1 on 6 matching bases. In germline, CDR1 is SQVTM, CDR2 ANQGSEA. V was pared by 7 bases and J by 7 bases, with 13 bases between. The CDR3 is 12 residues long. The chain's CDR3 is CSATTGFEKLFF. The CDR3 DNA reads as TGCAGCGCCACTACAGGGTTTGAAAAACTGTTTTTT.

The V gene is TRBV7-2, the J gene TRBJ2-3; 12 bases fit TRBD2. The V gene end was trimmed by 4 bases and the J gene end by 6 bases; junction bases not matched to a gene: 11. The CDR3 loop spans 17 amino acids. The germline CDR1 and CDR2 sequences are SGHTA and FQGNSA. The CDR3 here is CASSSGTSGPSWDTQYF. The CDR3, as DNA: TGTGCCAGCAGCTCGGGGACTAGCGGGCCCAGTTGGGATACGCAGTATTTT.

This chain uses TRBV5-8 with TRBJ2-2, with a possible D match to TRBD1 (6 bases). Germline CDR1 is SGHTS and CDR2 is YDEGEE. V lost 7 bases to trimming and J lost 1 base, with 14 bases between them. The CDR3 loop spans 15 amino acids. CDR3: CASPPYRVNTGELFF. CDR3 DNA: TGTGCCAGCCCGCCATACAGGGTGAACACCGGGGAGCTGTTTTTT. Filled out from reference TRBV5-8 and TRBJ2-2, the complete variable domain reads EAGVTQSPTHLIKTRGQQATLRCSPISGHTSVYWYQQALGLGLQFLLWYDEGEERNRGNFPPRFSGRQFPNYSSELNVNALELEDSALYLCASPPYRVNTGELFFGEGSRLTVL.

This chain links TRBV21-1 with TRBJ2-3; the table's TRBD1 call for D was not verified on the DNA. TRBV21-1 is a pseudogene. CDR3 length: 18 residues. CDR3 sequence reads: CASSKGRNGTATADTQYF. CDR3 in DNA: TGTGCCAGCAGCAAAGGGCGGAATGGGACAGCCACAGCAGATACGCAGTATTTT.

The rearrangement links TRBV7-8 to TRBJ1-1, with D uncertain. The germline V gene encodes CDR1 SGHVS and CDR2 FQNEAQ. The CDR3 extends over 14 amino acids. V was cut by 6 bases and J by 0 bases, with 11 bases left in between. The CDR3 protein is CASRSPPMNTEAFF. The CDR3 DNA is TGTGCCAGCAGATCCCCACCTATGAACACTGAAGCTTTCTTT.

In this sample, this clone turned up a few times. The chain links TRBV15 to TRBJ1-5; no reliable D call. Germline V lookup: CDR1 LNHNV, CDR2 YYDKDF (reference sequence). Trimming took 0 bases from V and 1 from J, leaving 10 bases between them. The CDR3 consists of 16 residues. In DNA form, the CDR3 reads TGTGCCACCAGCAGAGATCGACCCAGGAGCAATCAGCCCCAGCATTTT. Translating it yields CATSRDRPRSNQPQHF.

This chain uses TRBV2 with TRBJ2-3; 9 nucleotides line up with TRBD2. The CDR3 is made up of 13 amino acids. J gave up 5 bases and V 8 bases, and 5 bases lay outside the gene matches. Germline CDR1 reads SNHLY; CDR2 reads FYNNEI. CDR3 DNA sequence: TGTGCCAGCCTCTCGCGGGGGGGAGATACGCAGTATTTT. Translated: CASLSRGGDTQYF.

The chain has TRBV27 and TRBJ1-1; D remains unclear. CDR3 length: 13 residues. Germline CDR1 reads MNHEY; CDR2 reads SMNVEV (reference sequence). Between the trimmed V and J ends, which lost 5 bases and 5 bases, there was a span of 12 bases. This CDR3 reads CASSPRLQTEAFF. The CDR3 bases are TGTGCCAGCAGTCCCCGTTTGCAGACTGAAGCTTTCTTT.

This chain connects TRBV10-3 to TRBJ2-7; TRBD2 matches at 10 bases. The CDR3 extends over 15 amino acids. V lost 10 bases, J lost 5 bases, and 14 bases stayed unmatched. The germline CDR1 and CDR2 sequences are ENHRY and SYGVKD. The chain's CDR3 is CASGRSGTSDNEQYF. In nucleotides, the CDR3 is TGTGCCAGCGGTAGAAGTGGGACTAGCGACAACGAGCAGTACTTC.

The chain is built from TRBV7-2 and TRBJ2-1; 7 nucleotides line up with TRBD2. V lost 1 base and J lost 7; bases outside the gene matches: 7. Germline-derived CDR1 and CDR2 are SGHTA and FQGNSA. The CDR3 totals 15 residues. CDR3 nucleotide sequence: TGTGCCAGCAGCTTAGGGCCAGCGGGGCAGAATGAGCAGTTCTTC. Its translation: CASSLGPAGQNEQFF.

The rearrangement links TRBV5-1 to TRBJ1-3; D remains unclear. The CDR3 contains 15 residues. V lost 0 bases and J 0 bases, leaving 7 bases between the germline ends. Germline V CDR1 and CDR2: SGHRS, YFSETQ. Written as DNA, the CDR3 is TGCGCCAGCAGCTTGGGCGGAAACTCTGGAAACACCATATATTTT. Protein sequence: CASSLGGNSGNTIYF.

This clone was seen more than once but under ten times. V usage is TRBV20-1 and J usage is TRBJ2-5; D not resolved. The CDR3 contains 11 residues. The germline CDR1 and CDR2 sequences are DFQATT and SNEGSKA (reference sequence). In DNA, the CDR3 is TGCAGCAGTACGAGGCAAGAGACCCAGTACTTC. As protein: CSSTRQETQYF.

The V call is TRBV5-1, the J call TRBJ2-1, with 8 bases matching TRBD1. The CDR3 is 15 residues long. Trimming cost V 4 bases and J 0 bases; bases outside gene matches: 3. Germline loops: CDR1 SGHRS, CDR2 YFSETQ. For the CDR3, the DNA is TGCGCCAGCAGCGCCGGGACAGGCTCCTACAATGAGCAGTTCTTC. Protein sequence: CASSAGTGSYNEQFF.

The V and J genes are TRBV12-5 and TRBJ2-3, with 7 nucleotides matching TRBD2. Germline V lookup: CDR1 LGHNT, CDR2 FRNRAP. V was clipped by 6 bases and J by 0 bases; unmatched bases: 6. The CDR3 contains 15 residues. The CDR3, as DNA: TGTGCTAGTGGCCGAAGCGGGGCTAGCACAGATACGCAGTATTTT. Translation: CASGRSGASTDTQYF.

This clone was detected only a few times. This chain uses TRBV19 with TRBJ1-1; D is undetermined. The CDR3 contains 16 residues. Deletions cut 6 bases from V and 3 bases from J, with 20 bases between. Germline assignment: CDR1 LNHDA and CDR2 SQIVND (reference sequence). For the CDR3, the DNA is TGTGCCAGTAGCCCCTTGAGGTCGTGGGAGGACACTGAAGCTTTCTTT. It translates to CASSPLRSWEDTEAFF.

The chain couples TRBV29-1 to TRBJ2-7, with 7 bases fitting TRBD2. The CDR3 loop spans 12 amino acids. V lost 4 bases to trimming and J lost 7 bases; unmatched junction nucleotides: 7. Per germline, CDR1 SQVTM and CDR2 ANQGSEA. CDR3 sequence reads: CSVAAGAYEQYF. The CDR3 DNA reads as TGCAGCGTTGCGGCGGGAGCATATGAGCAGTACTTC.

This rearrangement joins TRBV4-2 to TRBJ2-7; 8 nucleotides match TRBD2. There are 17 residues in the CDR3. Germline trimming cut 0 bases from V and 3 bases from J; bases unmatched to any gene: 10. Germline CDR1 and CDR2: LGHNA and YNFKEQ. CDR3 DNA: TGTGCCAGCAGCCAAGATCGGAGTAGCGGGGACGTCTACGAGCAGTACTTC. Residues: CASSQDRSSGDVYEQYF.

The V and J genes are TRBV6-5 and TRBJ2-3, with D possibly matching TRBD2 (6 bases). The V gene's germline CDR1 is MNHEY and CDR2 SVGAGI. V was clipped by 2 bases and J by 1 base, with 7 bases between them. This CDR3 has 14 amino acids. Written as DNA, the CDR3 is TGTGCCAGCAGTTACGGGGAGGGCACAGATACGCAGTATTTT. Amino acid sequence: CASSYGEGTDTQYF.

This chain joins TRBV25-1 and TRBJ1-3; unclear D gene. Germline V gene data show CDR1 as MGHDK and CDR2 as SYGVNS. This CDR3 spans 12 amino acids. Trimming pared 3 bases from V and 8 bases from J, leaving 8 bases between. CDR3 in amino acids: CASSDGYDTIYF. The DNA of the CDR3 is TGTGCCAGCAGTGACGGGTATGACACCATATATTTT.

The chain combines TRBV27 with TRBJ1-2, with D uncertain. Trimming took off 2 bases at V and 4 bases at J, with 8 bases between the two ends. The CDR3 spans 13 residues. Looked up from germline, CDR1 is MNHEY and CDR2 is SMNVEV (reference sequence). This CDR3 reads CASSLTATYGYTF. The CDR3 bases are TGTGCCAGCAGTTTAACTGCCACCTATGGCTACACCTTC.

V and J are TRBV2 and TRBJ1-1; D is perhaps TRBD1 (6 bases). The CDR3 covers 14 residues. Trimming stripped 0 bases from V and 5 bases from J, with 10 bases between. CDR1 and CDR2 (germline): SNHLY, FYNNEI. DNA for the CDR3: TGTGCCAGCAGTGAAGCACGGACAGTAACTGAAGCTTTCTTT. Its translation: CASSEARTVTEAFF.

As DNA, the CDR3 is TGTGCCAGCAGAGCCGGGACAGGGGGAAGGTCACCCCTCCACTTT. It specifies CASRAGTGGRSPLHF. The V call is TRBV6-5, the J call TRBJ1-6; 11 nucleotides line up with TRBD1. The CDR3 has 15 residues. The V and J ends lost 6 bases and 10 bases, in that order; junction bases with no gene match: 8. The germline gives CDR1 MNHEY, CDR2 SVGAGI.

The chain carries TRBV6-5 and TRBJ1-5, with D possibly matching TRBD1 (6 bases). Trimming shortened V by 6 bases and J by 3 bases, and 12 bases separated the two germline ends. Germline V gene data show CDR1 as MNHEY and CDR2 as SVGAGI. This CDR3 region has 14 residues. The CDR3 bases are TGTGCCAGCAGACACAGGGCTGTCAATCAGCCCCAGCATTTT. Amino acid sequence: CASRHRAVNQPQHF.

The rearrangement links TRBV7-6 to TRBJ1-5; weak D call: TRBD1 (5 bases). This CDR3 is 14 amino acids long. Looked up from germline, CDR1 is SGHVS and CDR2 is FNYEAQ. Trimming removed 1 base from V and 6 bases from J, with 10 bases in between. The CDR3 here is CASSLGGEGQPQHF. In nucleotides, the CDR3 is TGTGCCAGCAGCTTAGGGGGGGAGGGTCAGCCCCAGCATTTT.

CDR3 nucleotides: TGTGCCAGCAGCTTAGCGGCTAGCGGGTTCTACGAGCAGTACTTC. It codes for CASSLAASGFYEQYF. The rearrangement uses TRBV7-2 and TRBJ2-7, with 8 bases matching TRBD2. The V segment lost 0 bases and the J segment 3 bases; nucleotides outside the gene matches: 4. The V gene's germline CDR1 is SGHTA and CDR2 FQGNSA. The length of the CDR3 is 15 residues.

The J gene is TRBJ1-2, the V gene TRBV5-4; TRBD1 aligns across 7 bases. Germline lookup yields CDR1 SGHNT and CDR2 YYREEE (reference sequence). V lost 4 bases, J lost 7 bases, and 7 bases stayed unmatched. This CDR3 spans 13 amino acids. CDR3 amino acids: CASSPDRRPGYTF. Here the CDR3 DNA reads TGTGCCAGCAGCCCGGACAGGCGCCCTGGCTACACCTTC.

The chain uses TRBV7-2 and TRBJ2-3; D is possibly TRBD2 (6 bases). Trimming removed 5 bases at V and 6 bases at J, with 12 bases between. The V gene's germline CDR1 is SGHTA and CDR2 FQGNSA. This CDR3 has 13 amino acids. The CDR3 nucleotides read TGTGCCAGCAGCCTAGGACTAAGGGATACGCAGTATTTT. It is translated as CASSLGLRDTQYF.

The table lists this clone with a few counts. One end of the junction does not line up with germline, which may come from a read error. The chain joins TRBV7-9 to TRBJ2-2, with 9 bases aligning to TRBD1. The CDR3 totals 18 residues. Germline values: CDR1 SEHNR, CDR2 FQNEAQ (reference sequence). CDR3 loop: CSSSVLPGQGGGTGELFF. In DNA, the CDR3 is TGTTCCAGCAGCGTACTACCGGGACAGGGAGGTGGCACCGGGGAGCTGTTTTTT.

This clone was observed a single time. The gene calls are TRBV7-8 and TRBJ2-7, with TRBD1 matching 7 bases. This CDR3 spans 14 amino acids. J gave up 1 base and V 2 bases, and 2 bases lay outside the gene matches. The germline CDR1 and CDR2 sequences are SGHVS and FQNEAQ. The CDR3 nucleotides read TGTGCCAGCAGCTTACCGGGACAGTCCTACGAGCAGTACTTC. Residues: CASSLPGQSYEQYF.

This clone was counted a single time. The V and J genes are TRBV23-1 and TRBJ2-2, with D uncertain. TRBV23-1 is noted as an ORF with a role that remains uncertain. With 0 bases removed from V and 2 bases from J, the gap between germline ends came to 13 bases. The CDR3 extends over 17 amino acids. The CDR3 protein is CASSQSFSYSNTGELFF. CDR3 bases: TGCGCCAGCAGTCAATCTTTCTCGTACTCTAACACCGGGGAGCTGTTTTTT.

This chain connects TRBV2 to TRBJ1-2, with TRBD1 identical over 9 bases. This CDR3 spans 14 amino acids. The V gene end was trimmed by 8 bases and the J gene end by 4 bases; junction bases not matched to a gene: 8. Per germline, CDR1 SNHLY and CDR2 FYNNEI. The CDR3, as DNA: TGTGCCAGCGGGGAACAGGGGGCTTCCTATGGCTACACCTTC. Translated: CASGEQGASYGYTF.